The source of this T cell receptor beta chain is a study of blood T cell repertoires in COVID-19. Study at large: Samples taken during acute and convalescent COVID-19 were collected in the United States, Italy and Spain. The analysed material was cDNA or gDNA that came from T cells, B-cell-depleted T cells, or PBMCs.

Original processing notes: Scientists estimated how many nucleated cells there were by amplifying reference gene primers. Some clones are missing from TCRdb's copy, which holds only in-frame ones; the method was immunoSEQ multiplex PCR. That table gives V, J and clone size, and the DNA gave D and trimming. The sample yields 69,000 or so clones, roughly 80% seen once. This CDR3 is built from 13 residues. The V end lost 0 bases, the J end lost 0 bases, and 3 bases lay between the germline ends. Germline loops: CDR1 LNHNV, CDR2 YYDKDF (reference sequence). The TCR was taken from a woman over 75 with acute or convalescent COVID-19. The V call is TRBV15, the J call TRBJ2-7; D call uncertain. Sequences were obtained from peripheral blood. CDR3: CATSRDISYEQYF. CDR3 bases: TGTGCCACCAGCAGAGATATCTCCTACGAGCAGTACTTC. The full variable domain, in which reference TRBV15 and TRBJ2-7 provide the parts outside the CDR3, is DAMVIQNPRYQVTQFGKPVTLSCSQTLNHNVMYWYQQKSSQAPKLLFHYYDKDFNNEADTPDNFQSRRPNTSFCFLDIRSPGLGDTAMYLCATSRDISYEQYFGPGTRLTVT.